This TCR beta chain came from a study of human versus mouse CDR3 diversity and MHC coevolution. Study-level background: The immunoSEQ assay reportedly detects one in 200,000 T cells.

Data came from immunoSEQ multiplex PCR; TCRdb stores just in-frame clones and leaves some out. There are 86,000 or so clones in the sample; about 93% occur only once, and around 1.5% lies in the top ten. CDR3 length equals 16 residues. The germline V gene has CDR1 MNHNS and CDR2 SASEGT. The V and J ends lost 0 bases and 7 bases respectively, with 13 bases between them. The sample consisted of naive CD4+ T cells from blood. Noted subset: CD45RO-negative CD62L-positive naive CD4 T cells. This sequence was found in a person between 25 and 75 years old in good health. The V call is TRBV6-1, the J call TRBJ1-6; D might be TRBD1 (6 bases). In nucleotides, the CDR3 is TGTGCCAGCAGTGAAGCGGACAGAAACTTAAATTCACCCCTCCACTTT. Translation: CASSEADRNLNSPLHF.